This TCR beta chain was captured in a study of T cell changes during pregnancy in multiple sclerosis. The protocol was immunoSEQ multiplex PCR, while the TCRdb copy is restricted to in-frame clones and leaves out a portion. Of about 55,000 clones in the sample, roughly 94% are singletons; the top ten hold 3% to 3.5%. The CDR3 extends over 14 amino acids. The germline V gene has CDR1 MRHNA and CDR2 SNTAGT. Trimming took 1 base from V and 4 from J, leaving 10 bases between them. This material consisted of CD8+ T cells from peripheral blood mononuclear cells, taken in the third trimester of pregnancy. The origin of this receptor is a female donor with multiple sclerosis, enrolled in a pregnancy study. The chain carries TRBV6-4 and TRBJ1-2, with D unresolved. CDR3 loop: CASSDLAGSYGYTF. The CDR3, as DNA: TGTGCCAGCAGTGACTTGGCGGGAAGCTATGGCTACACCTTC.